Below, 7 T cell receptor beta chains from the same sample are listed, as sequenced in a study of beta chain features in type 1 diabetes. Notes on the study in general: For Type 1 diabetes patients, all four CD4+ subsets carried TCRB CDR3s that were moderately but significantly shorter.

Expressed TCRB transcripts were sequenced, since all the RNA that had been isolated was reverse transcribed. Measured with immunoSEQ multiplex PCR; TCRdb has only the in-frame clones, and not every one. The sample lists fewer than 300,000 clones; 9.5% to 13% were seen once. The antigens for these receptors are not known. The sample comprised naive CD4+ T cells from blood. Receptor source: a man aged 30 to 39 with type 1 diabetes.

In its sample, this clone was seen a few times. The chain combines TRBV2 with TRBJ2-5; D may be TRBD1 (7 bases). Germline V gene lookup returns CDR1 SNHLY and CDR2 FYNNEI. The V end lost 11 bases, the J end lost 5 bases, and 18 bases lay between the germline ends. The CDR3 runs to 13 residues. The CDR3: CAGSTGRLETQYF. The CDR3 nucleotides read TGTGCCGGCTCGACAGGGAGGTTGGAGACCCAGTACTTC. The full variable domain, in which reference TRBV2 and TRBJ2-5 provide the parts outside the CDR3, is EPEVTQTPSHQVTQMGQEVILRCVPISNHLYFYWYRQILGQKVEFLVSFYNNEISEKSEIFDDQFSVERPDGSNFTLKIRSTKLEDSAMYFCAGSTGRLETQYFGPGTRLLVL.

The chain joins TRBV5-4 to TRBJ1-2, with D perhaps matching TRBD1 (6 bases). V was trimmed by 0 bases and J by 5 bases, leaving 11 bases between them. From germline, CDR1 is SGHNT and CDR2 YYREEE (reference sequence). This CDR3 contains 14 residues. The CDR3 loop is CASSLDSGEYGYTF. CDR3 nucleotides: TGTGCCAGCAGCTTGGACTCAGGGGAGTATGGCTACACCTTC.

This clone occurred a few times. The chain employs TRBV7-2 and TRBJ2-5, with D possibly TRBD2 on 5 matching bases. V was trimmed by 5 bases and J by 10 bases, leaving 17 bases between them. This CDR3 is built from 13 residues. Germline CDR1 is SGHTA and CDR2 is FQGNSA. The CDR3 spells CASSRTSRSLQYF. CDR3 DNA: TGTGCCAGCAGCCGGACTTCGAGGTCTCTCCAGTACTTC.

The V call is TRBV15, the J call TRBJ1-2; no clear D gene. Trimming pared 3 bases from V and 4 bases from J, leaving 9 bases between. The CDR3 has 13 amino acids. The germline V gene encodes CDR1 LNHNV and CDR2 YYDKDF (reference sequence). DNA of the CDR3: TGTGCCACCAGCAGGCTTTTGCGCTATGGCTACACCTTC. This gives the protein CATSRLLRYGYTF.

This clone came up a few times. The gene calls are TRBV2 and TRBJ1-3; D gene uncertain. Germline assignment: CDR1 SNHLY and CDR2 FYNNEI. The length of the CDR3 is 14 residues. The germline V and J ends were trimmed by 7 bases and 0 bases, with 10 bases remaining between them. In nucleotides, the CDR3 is TGTGCCAGCAATCCAGGCTCCTCTGGAAACACCATATATTTT. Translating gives CASNPGSSGNTIYF.

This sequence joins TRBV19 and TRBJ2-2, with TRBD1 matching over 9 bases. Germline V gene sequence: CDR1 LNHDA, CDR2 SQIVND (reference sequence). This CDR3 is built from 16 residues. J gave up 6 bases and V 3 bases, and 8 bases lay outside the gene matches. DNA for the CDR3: TGTGCCAGTAGTATCCCGGGACAGGGAAAGTCCGGGGAGCTGTTTTTT. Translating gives CASSIPGQGKSGELFF.

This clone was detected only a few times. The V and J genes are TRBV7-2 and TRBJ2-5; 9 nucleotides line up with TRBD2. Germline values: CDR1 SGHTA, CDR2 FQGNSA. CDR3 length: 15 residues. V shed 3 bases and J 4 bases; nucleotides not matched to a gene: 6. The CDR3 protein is CASSFGGGAGETQYF. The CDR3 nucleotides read TGTGCCAGCAGCTTCGGCGGGGGGGCCGGAGAGACCCAGTACTTC. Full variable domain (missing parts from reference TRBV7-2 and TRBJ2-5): GAGVSQSPSNKVTEKGKDVELRCDPISGHTALYWYRQSLGQGLEFLIYFQGNSAPDKSGLPSDRFSAERTGGSVSTLTIQRTQQEDSAVYLCASSFGGGAGETQYFGPGTRLLVL.